These 18 T cell receptor beta chains share one sample of origin, sequenced in a study of T cells in Graves' hyperthyroidism and ophthalmopathy. RNA transcripts gave rise to amplified TCR beta CDR3 regions. Primed by the HTBI set, a first-round RT-PCR was run on the TCR CDR3. MiXCR was run by TCRdb on the multiplex PCR reads, yielding one entry per CDR3 protein. The data hold 600,000 to 700,000 distinct CDR3 sequences, with 45% observed a single time. The specimen was peripheral blood or thyroid tissue (not recorded which). Source of these receptors: an adult man with Graves' disease, either hyperthyroidism or ophthalmopathy (not recorded which).

The V and J genes are TRBV2 and TRBJ1-5; D not certain. This CDR3 is 13 amino acids long. Trimming stripped 6 bases from V and 5 bases from J, with 11 bases between. The V gene's germline CDR1 is SNHLY and CDR2 FYNNEI. The CDR3 here is CASSLYNDQPQHF. The CDR3, as DNA: TGTGCCAGCAGCTTATACAATGATCAGCCCCAGCATTTT.

The chain couples TRBV7-4 to TRBJ2-5, with D possibly TRBD2 on 5 matching bases. Germline CDR1 and CDR2: SGHVT and SQSDAQ. CDR3 length: 11 amino acids. Trimming left V 5 bases short and J 11 bases short, with 12 bases between. The CDR3 loop is CASSPTWEQYF. The DNA for the CDR3 is TGTGCCAGCAGCCCTACCTGGGAGCAGTACTTC.

The V call is TRBV20-1, the J call TRBJ1-1, with D uncertain. V was cut by 1 base and J by 1 base, with 4 bases left in between. CDR1 is DFQATT, CDR2 SNEGSKA, per germline (reference sequence). The CDR3 has 12 residues. CDR3 bases: TGCAGTGCTAGAGTGCCGAACACTGAAGCTTTCTTT. This encodes CSARVPNTEAFF.

This clonotype has a handful of counts. The genes are TRBV7-9 and TRBJ1-4; D perhaps matches TRBD1 (5 bases). Germline V CDR1 and CDR2: SEHNR, FQNEAQ (reference sequence). The CDR3 extends over 15 amino acids. Trimming took off 2 bases at V and 3 bases at J, with 10 bases between the two ends. This CDR3 is CASSLSAGPNEKLFF. The CDR3 nucleotides read TGTGCCAGCAGCTTATCAGCAGGGCCTAATGAAAAACTGTTTTTT.

The V call is TRBV15, the J call TRBJ1-4; a possible D gene is TRBD1 (5 bases). From germline, CDR1 is LNHNV and CDR2 YYDKDF (reference sequence). Trimming pared 1 base from V and 3 bases from J, leaving 12 bases between. This CDR3 region has 16 residues. The CDR3 region is CATSRVPPGPNEKLFF. The CDR3 coding sequence is TGTGCCACCAGCAGAGTGCCCCCAGGGCCTAATGAAAAACTGTTTTTT.

This clonotype was observed a single time. This sequence joins TRBV15 and TRBJ2-7; a weak D match, TRBD2 (5 bases). The V end lost 5 bases, the J end lost 5 bases, and 13 bases lay between the germline ends. CDR3 length: 13 amino acids. Germline lookup yields CDR1 LNHNV and CDR2 YYDKDF (reference sequence). The CDR3 DNA is TGTGCCACCAGCCAAAACACCGGGGACGAGCAGTACTTC. Amino acids: CATSQNTGDEQYF.

This rearrangement joins TRBV7-9 to TRBJ2-5, with 7 bases matching TRBD1. The V segment lost 4 bases and the J segment 2 bases; nucleotides outside the gene matches: 7. The CDR3 loop spans 15 amino acids. Germline-derived CDR1 and CDR2 are SEHNR and FQNEAQ (reference sequence). Here the CDR3 DNA reads TGTGCCAGCAGCTCCTCCGGGACAGTTCAAGAGACCCAGTACTTC. Encoded protein: CASSSSGTVQETQYF.

The table lists this clonotype with many counts. The gene calls are TRBV29-1 and TRBJ2-5; D might be TRBD2 (6 bases). With 7 bases removed from V and 4 bases from J, the gap between germline ends came to 10 bases. The germline CDR1 and CDR2 sequences are SQVTM and ANQGSEA. The CDR3 covers 11 residues. The CDR3 loop reads CSAGEGETQYF. CDR3 DNA sequence: TGCAGCGCGGGGGAAGGAGAGACCCAGTACTTC. The variable domain in full, with the rest retrieved from reference TRBV29-1 and TRBJ2-5, is SAVISQKPSRDICQRGTSLTIQCQVDSQVTMMFWYRQQPGQSLTLIATANQGSEATYESGFVIDKFPISRPNLTFSTLTVSNMSPEDSSIYLCSAGEGETQYFGPGTRLLVL.

Of note for this clonotype: The junction differs from germline at one of its ends, possibly a read error. The V call is TRBV7-9, the J call TRBJ2-6; maybe TRBD1 (6 bases). There are 15 residues in the CDR3. The V gene's germline CDR1 is SEHNR and CDR2 FQNEAQ (reference sequence). As DNA, the CDR3 is TGTGCCAGCAGCTTGGCCCAGACAGGCATGAACACTGAAGCTTTC. Encoded protein: CASSLAQTGMNTEAF.

The sample holds many counts of this clonotype. The chain uses TRBV2 and TRBJ2-2; 13 bases agree with TRBD2. The germline V gene encodes CDR1 SNHLY and CDR2 FYNNEI. The CDR3 has 16 amino acids. Germline trimming cut 3 bases from V and 4 bases from J; bases unmatched to any gene: 2. The CDR3 region has the DNA TGTGCCAGCAGTGAGACTAGCGGGGGGCGCACCGGGGAGCTGTTTTTT. It specifies CASSETSGGRTGELFF.

The chain combines TRBV6-2 or TRBV6-3 with TRBJ2-7; 8 nucleotides match TRBD1. The junction had 6 bases not matched to a gene; V was cut back by 8 bases and J by 6 bases. This CDR3 has 12 amino acids. Per germline, CDR1 MNHEY and CDR2 SVGEGT. CDR3 region: CASGQGAIEQYF. In nucleotides, the CDR3 is TGTGCCAGCGGGCAGGGGGCTATCGAGCAGTACTTC.

The chain employs TRBV24-1 and TRBJ2-2; no definite D call. Per germline, CDR1 KGHDR and CDR2 SFDVKD. The CDR3 totals 15 residues. Between the trimmed V and J ends, which lost 1 base and 2 bases, there was a span of 7 bases. The CDR3 spells CATSDLAPNTGELFF. In DNA form, the CDR3 reads TGTGCCACCAGTGATTTAGCACCCAACACCGGGGAGCTGTTTTTT.

This clonotype was seen many times. The chain uses TRBV7-9 and TRBJ2-7; 7 nucleotides match TRBD1. The V segment lost 4 bases and the J segment 3 bases; nucleotides outside the gene matches: 6. The CDR3 loop spans 14 amino acids. Germline CDR1 SEHNR, CDR2 FQNEAQ (reference sequence). For the CDR3, the DNA is TGTGCCAGCAGCTCCGACAGGGATAACTACGAGCAGTACTTC. It yields the protein CASSSDRDNYEQYF.

This chain uses TRBV5-1 with TRBJ1-1; D remains ambiguous. The length of the CDR3 is 16 residues. CDR1 and CDR2 (germline): SGHRS, YFSETQ. Deletions cut 0 bases from V and 0 bases from J, with 12 bases between. Written as DNA, the CDR3 is TGCGCCAGCAGCTTGGCAGTAGCCCAGTTGAACACTGAAGCTTTCTTT. Residues: CASSLAVAQLNTEAFF.

The rearrangement links TRBV2 to TRBJ1-4; D gene ambiguous. The germline V gene encodes CDR1 SNHLY and CDR2 FYNNEI. The length of the CDR3 is 13 residues. V was trimmed by 5 bases and J by 8 bases, leaving 12 bases between them. In DNA, the CDR3 is TGTGCCAGCAGTTATTGGCGAGGGGAAAAACTGTTTTTT. Translating gives CASSYWRGEKLFF. The complete variable domain, with remaining parts taken from reference TRBV2 and TRBJ1-4, reads EPEVTQTPSHQVTQMGQEVILRCVPISNHLYFYWYRQILGQKVEFLVSFYNNEISEKSEIFDDQFSVERPDGSNFTLKIRSTKLEDSAMYFCASSYWRGEKLFFGSGTQLSVL.

This clonotype appeared many times. This sequence joins TRBV20-1 and TRBJ1-2; 7 bases agree with TRBD1. CDR3 length: 12 amino acids. The V and J ends lost 6 bases and 1 base, in that order; junction bases with no gene match: 2. CDR1 and CDR2 (germline): DFQATT, SNEGSKA (reference sequence). CDR3 protein: CSARDSNYGYTF. CDR3 coding DNA: TGCAGTGCCCGGGACAGTAACTATGGCTACACCTTC.

This chain uses TRBV6-2 or TRBV6-3 with TRBJ2-2, with D unresolved. Trimming stripped 0 bases from V and 4 bases from J, with 3 bases between. The length of the CDR3 is 13 residues. Looked up from germline, CDR1 is MNHEY and CDR2 is SVGEGT. The CDR3 loop reads CASSYSSTGELFF. The CDR3, as DNA: TGTGCCAGCAGTTACTCTTCCACCGGGGAGCTGTTTTTT.

The chain joins TRBV7-2 to TRBJ1-4, with D possibly matching TRBD1 (5 bases). Between the trimmed V and J ends, which lost 2 bases and 8 bases, there was a span of 12 bases. The CDR3 runs to 14 residues. CDR1 is SGHTA, CDR2 FQGNSA, per germline. CDR3: CASSLSGTGEKLFF. DNA of the CDR3: TGTGCCAGCAGCTTATCCGGGACCGGGGAAAAACTGTTTTTT. Together with reference TRBV7-2 and TRBJ1-4, the CDR3 gives the full variable domain: GAGVSQSPSNKVTEKGKDVELRCDPISGHTALYWYRQSLGQGLEFLIYFQGNSAPDKSGLPSDRFSAERTGGSVSTLTIQRTQQEDSAVYLCASSLSGTGEKLFFGSGTQLSVL.